This record looks at one T cell receptor beta chain sequence and its context. Unmatched junction bases numbered 6, after V lost 1 base and J lost 4 bases. Germline lookup yields CDR1 LGHNA and CDR2 YSLEER. The CDR3 has 16 amino acids. The source of the sample is a study of T-cell reconstitution after alpha-beta-depleted transplantation in children. The authors prepared the TCRbeta library with unique molecular identifiers. TCRdb called the PCR reads again in MiXCR, with one record for every CDR3 protein. The table includes about half a million distinct CDR3 sequences, approximately 13% detected once. This TCR derives from a human donor who donated a stem cell graft to a child with combined immunodeficiency. The genes are TRBV4-3 and TRBJ2-1; 8 bases map to TRBD2. The material was PBMCs from the stem cell graft donor, obtained from the stem cell graft. The CDR3 region is CASSQVRASGYNEQFF. Here the CDR3 DNA reads TGCGCCAGCAGCCAAGTCAGGGCTAGCGGGTACAATGAGCAGTTCTTC.